These 10 T cell receptor beta chains originate from one sample sequenced in a study of cytomegalovirus exposure and HLA in healthy donors. The PCR employed 60 Vbeta primers together with 13 Jbeta primers. Repertoires were generated with immunoSEQ multiplex PCR, while TCRdb's copy carries only in-frame clones and drops some. The data include 50,000 or so clones; the top ten clones carry over 2%. Source material: PBMCs. The source is a woman aged 18-30 years in good health and CMV-seronegative.

This chain uses TRBV6-5 with TRBJ1-1; D remains ambiguous. Germline lookup yields CDR1 MNHEY and CDR2 SVGAGI. The CDR3 is 13 amino acids. The V end lost 7 bases, the J end lost 7 bases, and 16 bases lay between the germline ends. The CDR3 region has the DNA TGTGCCAGCACCTCCCACCCGGGATATGAAGCTTTCTTT. Its translation: CASTSHPGYEAFF.

The gene calls are TRBV6-6 and TRBJ2-7; possibly TRBD1 for D (5 bases). The germline V gene has CDR1 MNHNY and CDR2 SVGAGI (reference sequence). The CDR3 covers 15 residues. V was trimmed by 0 bases and J by 3 bases, leaving 12 bases between them. The CDR3 is CASSYSTGLRYEQYF. In DNA, the CDR3 is TGTGCCAGCAGTTACTCAACAGGCCTCCGCTACGAGCAGTACTTC.

The V gene is TRBV14, the J gene TRBJ2-1; 13 nucleotides match TRBD2. With 4 bases clipped from V and 6 bases from J, the junction kept 6 bases outside the gene matches. CDR1 SGHDN and CDR2 FVKESK come from the germline V gene. This CDR3 is built from 16 residues. CDR3 coding DNA: TGTGCCAGCAGCCCCTGGACTAGCGGGGGTATCAATGAGCAGTTCTTC. The encoded protein is CASSPWTSGGINEQFF.

The chain carries TRBV4-1 and TRBJ2-3; TRBD1 agrees at 7 bases. CDR3 size: 16 residues. Germline V gene sequence: CDR1 MGHRA, CDR2 YSYEKL. V trimming: 0 bases; J trimming: 5 bases; junction bases outside the gene matches: 8. The CDR3 DNA is TGCGCCAGCAGCCAAGATCACGAGGGGGCTAGAGATACGCAGTATTTT. This encodes CASSQDHEGARDTQYF.

This chain joins TRBV5-6 and TRBJ2-3; D unresolved. This CDR3 has 13 amino acids. V shed 5 bases and J shed 2 bases, with 9 bases lying between them. Germline assignment: CDR1 SGHDT and CDR2 YYEEEE. The CDR3 region has the DNA TGTGCCAGCAGTCGGTGGGCCACAGATACGCAGTATTTT. Encoded protein: CASSRWATDTQYF.

The chain carries TRBV5-1 and TRBJ1-1; D is perhaps TRBD1 (5 bases). This CDR3 has 15 residues. Germline-derived CDR1 and CDR2 are SGHRS and YFSETQ. Between the trimmed V and J ends, which lost 3 bases and 1 base, there was a span of 13 bases. The CDR3 nucleotides read TGCGCCAGCAGCTCTCTGGCAGGGAAGAACACTGAAGCTTTCTTT. Translation gives CASSSLAGKNTEAFF.

The V call is TRBV27, the J call TRBJ1-5, with D hard to call. V was pared by 2 bases and J by 1 base, with 6 bases between. Germline V lookup: CDR1 MNHEY, CDR2 SMNVEV (reference sequence). CDR3 length: 14 residues. CDR3 protein: CASSLGGSNQPQHF. The CDR3 region has the DNA TGTGCCAGCAGTTTAGGCGGGAGCAATCAGCCCCAGCATTTT.

V gene TRBV10-3 combines with J gene TRBJ1-2; D uncertain. The CDR3 consists of 17 residues. Germline lookup yields CDR1 ENHRY and CDR2 SYGVKD. V lost 8 bases and J 8 bases, leaving 30 bases between the germline ends. The CDR3 DNA follows: TGTGCCATCGTAAAGTCGGCGGGAGAGGCCCCAAGTGGCGGCTACACCTTC. It yields the protein CAIVKSAGEAPSGGYTF.

The CDR3 region has the DNA TGCGCCAGCAGCTTGAAAGGGGCCGGAACCTTGAACACTGAAGCTTTCTTT. It yields the protein CASSLKGAGTLNTEAFF. The chain joins TRBV5-1 to TRBJ1-1, with a tentative D call TRBD1 (5 bases). Trimming cost V 1 base and J 0 bases, with 16 bases left between them. Germline V gene data show CDR1 as SGHRS and CDR2 as YFSETQ. The CDR3 covers 17 residues.

The V and J genes are TRBV5-4 and TRBJ2-1; 9 positions match TRBD1. V shed 4 bases and J 5 bases; nucleotides not matched to a gene: 22. CDR1 is SGHNT, CDR2 YYREEE, per germline (reference sequence). The CDR3 is 20 residues long. The CDR3 coding sequence is TGTGCCAGCAGCATACCCGCTGGCCTTAAACAGGGGGCCGATAACAATGAGCAGTTCTTC. It yields the protein CASSIPAGLKQGADNNEQFF.